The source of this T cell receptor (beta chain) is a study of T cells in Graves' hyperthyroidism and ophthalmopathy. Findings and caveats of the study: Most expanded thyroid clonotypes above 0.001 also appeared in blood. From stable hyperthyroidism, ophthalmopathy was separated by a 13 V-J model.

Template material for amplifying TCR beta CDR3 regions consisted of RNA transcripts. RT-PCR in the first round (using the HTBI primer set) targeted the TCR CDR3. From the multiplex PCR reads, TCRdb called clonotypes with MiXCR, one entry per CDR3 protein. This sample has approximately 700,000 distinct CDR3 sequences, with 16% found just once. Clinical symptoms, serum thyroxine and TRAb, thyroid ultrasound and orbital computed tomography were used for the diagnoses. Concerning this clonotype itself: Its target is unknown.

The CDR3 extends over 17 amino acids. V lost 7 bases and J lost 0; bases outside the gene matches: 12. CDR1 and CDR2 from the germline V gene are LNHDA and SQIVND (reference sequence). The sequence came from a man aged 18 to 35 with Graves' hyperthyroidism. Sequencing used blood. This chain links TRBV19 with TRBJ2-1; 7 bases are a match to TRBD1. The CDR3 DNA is TGTGCCAGTACCTTAGCCCCGGGACAGAGCTCCTACAATGAGCAGTTCTTC. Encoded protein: CASTLAPGQSSYNEQFF.